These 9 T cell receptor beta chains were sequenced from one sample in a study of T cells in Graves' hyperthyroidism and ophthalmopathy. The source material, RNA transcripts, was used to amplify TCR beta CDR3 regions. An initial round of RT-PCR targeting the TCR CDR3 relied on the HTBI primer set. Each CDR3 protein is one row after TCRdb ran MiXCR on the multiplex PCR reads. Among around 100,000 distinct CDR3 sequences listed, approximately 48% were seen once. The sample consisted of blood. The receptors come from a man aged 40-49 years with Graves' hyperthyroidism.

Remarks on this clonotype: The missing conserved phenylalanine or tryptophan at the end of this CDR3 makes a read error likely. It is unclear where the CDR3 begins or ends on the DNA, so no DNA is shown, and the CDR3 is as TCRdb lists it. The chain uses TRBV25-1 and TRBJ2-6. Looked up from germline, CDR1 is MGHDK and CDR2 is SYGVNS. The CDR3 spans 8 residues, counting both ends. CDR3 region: CASSSRTS.

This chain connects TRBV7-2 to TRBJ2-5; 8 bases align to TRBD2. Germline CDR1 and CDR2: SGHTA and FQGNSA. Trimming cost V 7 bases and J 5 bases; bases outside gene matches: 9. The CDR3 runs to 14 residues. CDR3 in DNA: TGTGCCAGCACTGTCAGCGGGAGATACGAGACCCAGTACTTC. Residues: CASTVSGRYETQYF.

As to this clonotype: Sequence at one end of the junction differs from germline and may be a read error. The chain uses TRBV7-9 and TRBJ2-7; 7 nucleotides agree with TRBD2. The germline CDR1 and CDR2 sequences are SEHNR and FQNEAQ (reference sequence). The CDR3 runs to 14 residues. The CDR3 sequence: CASSFSGVRDEQYF. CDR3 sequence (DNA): TGCGCCAGCAGCTTCAGCGGGGTCCGCGACGAGCAGTACTTC.

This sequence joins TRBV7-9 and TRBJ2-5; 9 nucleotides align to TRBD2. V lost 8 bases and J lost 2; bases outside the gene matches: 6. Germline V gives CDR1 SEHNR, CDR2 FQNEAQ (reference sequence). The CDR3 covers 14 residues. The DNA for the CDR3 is TGTGCCAGCTCGCGACTAGCGGAGCAAGAGACCCAGTACTTC. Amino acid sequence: CASSRLAEQETQYF.

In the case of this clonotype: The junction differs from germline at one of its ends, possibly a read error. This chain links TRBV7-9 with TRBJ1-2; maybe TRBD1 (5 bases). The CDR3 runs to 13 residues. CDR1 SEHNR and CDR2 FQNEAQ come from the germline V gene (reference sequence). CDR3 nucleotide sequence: TGTGCCAGCAGCTTCCCCGGGGGGAATGGCTGCACCTTC. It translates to CASSFPGGNGCTF.

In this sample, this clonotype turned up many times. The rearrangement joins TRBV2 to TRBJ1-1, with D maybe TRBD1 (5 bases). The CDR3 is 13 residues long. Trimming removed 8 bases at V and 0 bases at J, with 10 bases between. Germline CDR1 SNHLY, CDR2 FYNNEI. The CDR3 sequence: CASEPGLNTEAFF. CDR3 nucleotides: TGTGCCAGCGAGCCAGGGCTGAACACTGAAGCTTTCTTT.

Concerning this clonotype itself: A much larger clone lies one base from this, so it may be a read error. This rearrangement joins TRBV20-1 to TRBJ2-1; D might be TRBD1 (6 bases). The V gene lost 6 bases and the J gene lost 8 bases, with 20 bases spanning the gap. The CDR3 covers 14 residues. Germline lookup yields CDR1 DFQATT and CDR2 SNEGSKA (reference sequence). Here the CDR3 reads CSARDTPFYDEQFF. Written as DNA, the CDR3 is TGCAGTGCCAGGGACACCCCCTTTTACGATGAGCAGTTCTTC.

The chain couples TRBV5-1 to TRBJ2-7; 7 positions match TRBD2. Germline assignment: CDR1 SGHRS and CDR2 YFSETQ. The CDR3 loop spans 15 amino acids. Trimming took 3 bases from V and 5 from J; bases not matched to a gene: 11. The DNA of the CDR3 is TGCGCCAGCAGCTGGGGGACGAGCGGGAAGGACGAGCAGTACGTC. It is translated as CASSWGTSGKDEQYV.

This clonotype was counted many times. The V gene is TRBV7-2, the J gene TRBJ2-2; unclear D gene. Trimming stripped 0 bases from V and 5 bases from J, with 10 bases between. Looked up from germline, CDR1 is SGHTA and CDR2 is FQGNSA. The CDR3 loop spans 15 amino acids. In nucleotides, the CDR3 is TGTGCCAGCAGCTTAGCGCTTCCTGGGACCGGGGAGCTGTTTTTT. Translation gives CASSLALPGTGELFF.